This TCR beta chain stems from a study of cytotoxic CD8 clonotypes in ibrutinib-treated CLL. The overall study: Across the patients, some ten were relapsed/refractory, approximately 15 treatment-naive and approximately 17 IGHV unmutated. Response sampling took place at median around 13 months of treatment, range 6 to 36.

The CDR3 is 15 residues long. The junction had 5 bases not matched to a gene; V was cut back by 4 bases and J by 2 bases. CDR1 is KGHSH, CDR2 LQKENI, per germline. The method was immunoSEQ multiplex PCR; TCRdb's version includes in-frame clones alone and lacks a portion of them. The profile shows over 100,000 clones, approximately 85% of them singletons. V is TRBV18 and J is TRBJ2-3; 8 positions match TRBD1. This material consisted of PBMCs, taken after 24 months of ibrutinib treatment. The origin of this receptor is a human donor with chronic lymphocytic leukemia. The CDR3 region has the DNA TGTGCCAGCTCACGCACACAGGGGGACACAGATACGCAGTATTTT. Translating gives CASSRTQGDTDTQYF.